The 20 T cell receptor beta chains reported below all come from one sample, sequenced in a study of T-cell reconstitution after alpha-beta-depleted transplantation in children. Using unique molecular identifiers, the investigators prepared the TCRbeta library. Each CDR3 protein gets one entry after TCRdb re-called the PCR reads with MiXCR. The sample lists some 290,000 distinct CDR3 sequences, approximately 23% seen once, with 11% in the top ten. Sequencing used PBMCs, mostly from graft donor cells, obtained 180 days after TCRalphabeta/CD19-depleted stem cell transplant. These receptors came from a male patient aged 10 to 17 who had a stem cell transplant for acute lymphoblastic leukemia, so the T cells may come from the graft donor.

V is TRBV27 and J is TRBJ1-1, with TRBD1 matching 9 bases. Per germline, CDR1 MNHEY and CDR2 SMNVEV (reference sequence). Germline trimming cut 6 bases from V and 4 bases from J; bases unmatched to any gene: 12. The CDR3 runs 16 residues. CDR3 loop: CASSPGQGVWGTEAFF. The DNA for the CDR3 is TGTGCCAGCAGCCCGGGACAGGGAGTTTGGGGCACTGAAGCTTTCTTT.

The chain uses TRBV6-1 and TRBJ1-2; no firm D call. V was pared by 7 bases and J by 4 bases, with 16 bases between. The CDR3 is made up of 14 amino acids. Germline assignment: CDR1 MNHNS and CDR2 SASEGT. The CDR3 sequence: CASNNPRRFYGYTF. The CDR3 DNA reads TGTGCCAGCAATAACCCTCGACGGTTCTATGGCTACACCTTC.

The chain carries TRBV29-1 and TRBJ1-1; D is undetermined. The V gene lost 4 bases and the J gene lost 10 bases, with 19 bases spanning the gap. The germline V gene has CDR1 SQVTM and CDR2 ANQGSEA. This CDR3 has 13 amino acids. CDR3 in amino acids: CSVGQSGSGLAFF. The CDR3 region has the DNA TGCAGCGTTGGTCAGTCAGGCTCTGGCTTAGCTTTCTTT. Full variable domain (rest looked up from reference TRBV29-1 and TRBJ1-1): SAVISQKPSRDICQRGTSLTIQCQVDSQVTMMFWYRQQPGQSLTLIATANQGSEATYESGFVIDKFPISRPNLTFSTLTVSNMSPEDSSIYLCSVGQSGSGLAFFGQGTRLTVV.

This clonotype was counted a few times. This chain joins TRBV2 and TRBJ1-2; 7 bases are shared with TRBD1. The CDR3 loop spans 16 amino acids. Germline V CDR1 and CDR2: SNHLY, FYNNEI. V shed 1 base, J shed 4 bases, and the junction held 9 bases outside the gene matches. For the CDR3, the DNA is TGTGCCAGCAGTGAAGTTGCCGGGACAGAGATCTATGGCTACACCTTC. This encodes CASSEVAGTEIYGYTF.

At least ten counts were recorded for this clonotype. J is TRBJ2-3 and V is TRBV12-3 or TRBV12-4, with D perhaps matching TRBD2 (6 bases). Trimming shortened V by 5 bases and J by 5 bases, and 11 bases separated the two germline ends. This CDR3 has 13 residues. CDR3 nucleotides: TGTGCCAGCAGTCCTCGGAGGGGAGATACGCAGTATTTT. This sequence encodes CASSPRRGDTQYF.

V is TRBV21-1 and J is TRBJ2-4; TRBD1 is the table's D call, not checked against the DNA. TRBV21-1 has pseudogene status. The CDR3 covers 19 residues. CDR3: CASSKGSTPDQLAKNIQYF. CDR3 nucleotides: TGTGCCAGCAGCAAAGGTTCGACCCCGGATCAATTAGCCAAAAACATTCAGTACTTC.

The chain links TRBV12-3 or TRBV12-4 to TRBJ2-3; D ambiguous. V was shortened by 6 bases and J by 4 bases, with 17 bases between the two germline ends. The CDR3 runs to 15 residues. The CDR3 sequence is CASRSSGREADTQYF. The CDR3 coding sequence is TGTGCCAGCAGAAGCTCGGGCCGAGAGGCAGATACGCAGTATTTT.

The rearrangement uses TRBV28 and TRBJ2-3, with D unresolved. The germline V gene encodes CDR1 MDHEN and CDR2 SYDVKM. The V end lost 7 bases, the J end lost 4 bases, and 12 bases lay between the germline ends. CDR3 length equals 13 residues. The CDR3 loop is CASTPNIADTQYF. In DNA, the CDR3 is TGTGCCAGCACCCCGAACATCGCAGATACGCAGTATTTT.

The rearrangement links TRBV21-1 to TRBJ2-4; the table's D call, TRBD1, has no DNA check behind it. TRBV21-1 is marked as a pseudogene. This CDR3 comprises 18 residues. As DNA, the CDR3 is TGTGCCAGCAGCATCGAGTTTGTGGGGCGCATCACCAAAAACATTCAGTACTTC. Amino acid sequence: CASSIEFVGRITKNIQYF.

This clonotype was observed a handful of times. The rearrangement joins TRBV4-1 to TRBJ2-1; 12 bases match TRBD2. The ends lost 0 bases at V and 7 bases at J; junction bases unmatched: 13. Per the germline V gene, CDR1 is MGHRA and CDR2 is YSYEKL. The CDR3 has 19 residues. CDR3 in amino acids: CASSQDPLGGLAGLNEQFF. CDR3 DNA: TGCGCCAGCAGCCAAGACCCTCTTGGCGGACTAGCGGGGTTGAATGAGCAGTTCTTC.

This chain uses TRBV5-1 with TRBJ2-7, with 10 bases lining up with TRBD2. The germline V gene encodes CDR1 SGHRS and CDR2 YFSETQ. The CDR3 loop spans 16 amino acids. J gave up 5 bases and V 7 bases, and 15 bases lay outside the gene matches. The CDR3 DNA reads TGCGCCAGCGGCCCTGGGGCTAGCGGGAGTGTCGACGAGCAGTACTTC. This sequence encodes CASGPGASGSVDEQYF. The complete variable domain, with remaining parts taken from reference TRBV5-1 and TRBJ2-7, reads KAGVTQTPRYLIKTRGQQVTLSCSPISGHRSVSWYQQTPGQGLQFLFEYFSETQRNKGNFPGRFSGRQFSNSRSEMNVSTLELGDSALYLCASGPGASGSVDEQYFGPGTRLTVT.

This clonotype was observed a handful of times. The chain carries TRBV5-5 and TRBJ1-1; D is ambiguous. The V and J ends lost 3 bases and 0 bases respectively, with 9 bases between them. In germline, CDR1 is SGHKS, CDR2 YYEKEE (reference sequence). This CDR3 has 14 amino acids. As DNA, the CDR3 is TGTGCCAGCAGCTCTTTGACTGTGAACACTGAAGCTTTCTTT. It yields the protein CASSSLTVNTEAFF.

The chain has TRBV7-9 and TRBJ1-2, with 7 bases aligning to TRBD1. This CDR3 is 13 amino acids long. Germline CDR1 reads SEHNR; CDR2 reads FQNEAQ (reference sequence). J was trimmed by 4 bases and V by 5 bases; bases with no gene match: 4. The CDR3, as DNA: TGTGCCAGCAGCCGGGACAGCCTCTATGGCTACACCTTC. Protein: CASSRDSLYGYTF. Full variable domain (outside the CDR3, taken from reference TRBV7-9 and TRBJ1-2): DTGVSQNPRHKITKRGQNVTFRCDPISEHNRLYWYRQTLGQGPEFLTYFQNEAQLEKSRLLSDRFSAERPKGSFSTLEIQRTEQGDSAMYLCASSRDSLYGYTFGSGTRLTVV.

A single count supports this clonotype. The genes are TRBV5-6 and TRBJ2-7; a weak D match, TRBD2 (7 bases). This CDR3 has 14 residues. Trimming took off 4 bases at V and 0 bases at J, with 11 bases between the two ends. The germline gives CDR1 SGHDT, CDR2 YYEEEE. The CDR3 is CASSMGGGSYEQYF. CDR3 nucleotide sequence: TGTGCCAGCAGCATGGGAGGGGGCTCCTACGAGCAGTACTTC.

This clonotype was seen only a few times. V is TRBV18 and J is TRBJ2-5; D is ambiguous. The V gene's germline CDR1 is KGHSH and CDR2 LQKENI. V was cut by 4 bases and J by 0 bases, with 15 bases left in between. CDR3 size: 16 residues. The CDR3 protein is CASSHQRLPHQETQYF. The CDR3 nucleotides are TGTGCCAGCTCACACCAACGGCTGCCCCACCAAGAGACCCAGTACTTC. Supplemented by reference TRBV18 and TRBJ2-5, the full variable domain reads NAGVMQNPRHLVRRRGQEARLRCSPMKGHSHVYWYRQLPEEGLKFMVYLQKENIIDESGMPKERFSAEFPKEGPSILRIQQVVRGDSAAYFCASSHQRLPHQETQYFGPGTRLLVL.

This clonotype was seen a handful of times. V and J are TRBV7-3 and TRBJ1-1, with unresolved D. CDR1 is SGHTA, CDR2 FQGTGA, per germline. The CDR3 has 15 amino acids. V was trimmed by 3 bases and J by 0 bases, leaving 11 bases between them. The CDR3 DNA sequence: TGTGCCAGCAGCTTGGGTGTAAGCTTGAACACTGAAGCTTTCTTT. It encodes CASSLGVSLNTEAFF. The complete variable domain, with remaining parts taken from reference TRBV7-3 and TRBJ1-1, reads GAGVSQTPSNKVTEKGKYVELRCDPISGHTALYWYRQSLGQGPEFLIYFQGTGAADDSGLPNDRFFAVRPEGSVSTLKIQRTERGDSAVYLCASSLGVSLNTEAFFGQGTRLTVV.

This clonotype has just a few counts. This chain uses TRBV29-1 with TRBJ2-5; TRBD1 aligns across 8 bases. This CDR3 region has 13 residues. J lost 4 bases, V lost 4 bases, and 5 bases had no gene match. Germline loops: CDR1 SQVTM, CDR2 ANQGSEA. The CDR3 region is CSVVDRVGETQYF. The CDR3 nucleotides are TGCAGCGTTGTGGACAGGGTGGGAGAGACCCAGTACTTC.

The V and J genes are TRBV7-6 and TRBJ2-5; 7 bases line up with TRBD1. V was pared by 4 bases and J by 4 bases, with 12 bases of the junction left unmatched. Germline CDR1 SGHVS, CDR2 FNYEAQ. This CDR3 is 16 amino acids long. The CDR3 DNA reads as TGTGCCAGCAGCTCCCCCCTAGGGGGCAGGGGAGAGACCCAGTACTTC. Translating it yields CASSSPLGGRGETQYF.

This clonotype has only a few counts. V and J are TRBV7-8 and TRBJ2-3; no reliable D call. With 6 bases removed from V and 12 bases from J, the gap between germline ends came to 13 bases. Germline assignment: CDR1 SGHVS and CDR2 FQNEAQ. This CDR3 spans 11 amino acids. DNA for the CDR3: TGTGCCAGCAGATCTCGACAAGGCCAGTATTTT. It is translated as CASRSRQGQYF.

In DNA form, the CDR3 reads TGTGCCACCTCGCGGGGGGTCGCCTATGGCTACACCTTC. It is translated as CATSRGVAYGYTF. The chain joins TRBV15 to TRBJ1-2; D is perhaps TRBD1 (5 bases). The CDR3 loop spans 13 amino acids. The V gene's germline CDR1 is LNHNV and CDR2 YYDKDF (reference sequence). Trimming took 8 bases from V and 4 from J, leaving 14 bases between them.